Shown below are 5 T cell receptor beta chains from a single sample sequenced in a study of T-cell memory formation after mild COVID-19. TCRdb reprocessed the 5' RACE reads via MiXCR and lists one record per CDR3 protein. The data hold fewer than 500,000 distinct CDR3 sequences, with around a quarter observed a single time. The sample comprised PBMCs or a T cell subset sorted from them (not recorded which). The source of these receptors is an adult woman who had mild COVID-19 (a few samples of this study predate the infection). Cell type and time point are not known.

In its sample, this clonotype was seen many times. The chain uses TRBV7-2 and TRBJ1-3; TRBD1 agrees at 9 bases. V dropped 1 base and J dropped 2; count of bases not matched to a gene: 12. This CDR3 contains 19 residues. From germline, CDR1 is SGHTA and CDR2 FQGNSA. CDR3 DNA sequence: TGTGCCAGCAGCTTAGATGGACAGGGGTGGATTGGCACTGGAAACACCATATATTTT. This translates into CASSLDGQGWIGTGNTIYF.

The V and J genes are TRBV21-1 and TRBJ2-7; TRBD1 is the table's D call and was not checked against the DNA. TRBV21-1 is labeled a pseudogene. The CDR3 spans 17 residues. The CDR3 loop reads CASSKVGFSLTGFEQYF. The CDR3 DNA reads TGTGCCAGCAGCAAAGTTGGCTTTTCACTGACAGGGTTCGAGCAGTACTTC.

This rearrangement joins TRBV7-2 to TRBJ2-7; TRBD1 aligns across 7 bases. Germline lookup yields CDR1 SGHTA and CDR2 FQGNSA. There are 15 residues in the CDR3. V lost 8 bases, J lost 0 bases, and 10 bases stayed unmatched. As DNA, the CDR3 is TGTGCCAGCGCCCTAGGGGGCCTCGCCTCCTACGAGCAGTACTTC. Translated: CASALGGLASYEQYF.

The chain uses TRBV5-1 and TRBJ2-2; D is uncertain. Germline lookup yields CDR1 SGHRS and CDR2 YFSETQ. V lost 0 bases, J lost 4 bases, and 13 bases lay in between. The CDR3 covers 16 residues. The CDR3 sequence: CASSLGHPSTTGELFF. CDR3 nucleotide sequence: TGCGCCAGCAGCTTGGGACACCCCTCGACCACCGGGGAGCTGTTTTTT.

V usage is TRBV29-1 and J usage is TRBJ2-5, with 9 bases aligning to TRBD1. Germline trimming cut 7 bases from V and 5 bases from J; bases unmatched to any gene: 11. The germline gives CDR1 SQVTM, CDR2 ANQGSEA. CDR3 length equals 14 residues. This CDR3 is CSAGGGQGGETQYF. The CDR3 region has the DNA TGCAGCGCTGGAGGGGGACAGGGCGGGGAGACCCAGTACTTC.